Listed here are 8 T cell receptor beta chains from one sample, sequenced in a study of T-cell reconstitution after alpha-beta-depleted transplantation in children. Construction of the TCRbeta library involved unique molecular identifiers. TCRdb reprocessed the PCR reads via MiXCR and lists one record per CDR3 protein. Here the sample spans around 440,000 distinct CDR3 sequences, about 16% being singletons. The sample consisted of PBMCs, mostly from graft donor cells, taken 360 days after TCRalphabeta/CD19-depleted stem cell transplant. All receptors derive from a boy less than two years old who had a stem cell transplant for Wiskott-Aldrich syndrome, so the T cells may come from the graft donor.

The V gene is TRBV7-9, the J gene TRBJ2-5, with D hard to call. The length of the CDR3 is 12 residues. V gave up 6 bases and J gave up 5 bases, with 10 bases separating them. Germline V gene sequence: CDR1 SEHNR, CDR2 FQNEAQ (reference sequence). The CDR3 is CASRPGEETQYF. As DNA, the CDR3 is TGTGCCAGCAGACCTGGAGAGGAGACCCAGTACTTC.

This clonotype was observed a few times. The chain links TRBV19 to TRBJ2-1; D is uncertain. Germline V CDR1 and CDR2: LNHDA, SQIVND (reference sequence). The CDR3 spans 15 residues. V gave up 7 bases and J gave up 0 bases, with 13 bases separating them. The CDR3 bases are TGTGCCAGTATGCCCAGAGAGAGCTCCTACAATGAGCAGTTCTTC. This sequence encodes CASMPRESSYNEQFF.

This clonotype was detected once. The chain combines TRBV4-3 with TRBJ2-1, with D uncertain. Germline V gene data show CDR1 as LGHNA and CDR2 as YSLEER. This CDR3 contains 16 residues. The V end was cut by 1 base, the J end by 0 bases, with 10 bases between. The chain's CDR3 is CASSQALGGSYNEQFF. The CDR3 nucleotides read TGCGCCAGCAGCCAAGCTTTAGGCGGCTCCTACAATGAGCAGTTCTTC.

This clonotype was detected only once. V is TRBV18 and J is TRBJ2-1; tentative D call: TRBD1 (6 bases). V lost 4 bases and J 0 bases, leaving 19 bases between the germline ends. This CDR3 has 18 amino acids. CDR1 KGHSH and CDR2 LQKENI come from the germline V gene. The CDR3 sequence: CASSRQATIPRSYNEQFF. The CDR3 region has the DNA TGTGCCAGCTCACGACAGGCCACCATCCCACGCTCCTACAATGAGCAGTTCTTC.

Only a few counts were recorded for this clonotype. The chain has TRBV6-5 and TRBJ1-2; possible D gene TRBD1, 5 bases. V was pared by 6 bases and J by 5 bases, with 19 bases between. There are 15 residues in the CDR3. Germline values: CDR1 MNHEY, CDR2 SVGAGI. The CDR3 DNA is TGTGCCAGCAGCAAATCAGGGATTCTAAATTATGGCTACACCTTC. This translates into CASSKSGILNYGYTF.

This clonotype was recorded only once. V usage is TRBV5-4 and J usage is TRBJ1-2; D gene ambiguous. This CDR3 is built from 14 residues. V lost 1 base and J lost 5, with 12 bases in between. CDR1 SGHNT and CDR2 YYREEE come from the germline V gene (reference sequence). CDR3 region: CASSLLGGRYGYTF. The CDR3 nucleotides are TGTGCCAGCAGCTTGCTTGGAGGTCGATATGGCTACACCTTC.

The chain combines TRBV2 with TRBJ2-4; D not certain. Germline CDR1 is SNHLY and CDR2 is FYNNEI. The CDR3 sequence is 15 residues long. Deletions cut 10 bases from V and 1 base from J, with 17 bases between. The CDR3 nucleotides read TGTGCCACCCGGTTATTTCGGATGGCCAAAAACATTCAGTACTTC. This translates into CATRLFRMAKNIQYF. Full variable domain (rest looked up from reference TRBV2 and TRBJ2-4): EPEVTQTPSHQVTQMGQEVILRCVPISNHLYFYWYRQILGQKVEFLVSFYNNEISEKSEIFDDQFSVERPDGSNFTLKIRSTKLEDSAMYFCATRLFRMAKNIQYFGAGTRLSVL.

This clonotype was detected a few times. The chain combines TRBV6-5 with TRBJ2-5; tentatively, D is TRBD1 (6 bases). The germline V gene has CDR1 MNHEY and CDR2 SVGAGI. CDR3 length: 17 amino acids. Between the trimmed V and J ends, which lost 4 bases and 5 bases, there was a span of 23 bases. The CDR3 protein is CASSSGTTRLGTETQYF. Here the CDR3 DNA reads TGTGCCAGCAGTTCCGGGACAACCCGTCTTGGTACGGAGACCCAGTACTTC.